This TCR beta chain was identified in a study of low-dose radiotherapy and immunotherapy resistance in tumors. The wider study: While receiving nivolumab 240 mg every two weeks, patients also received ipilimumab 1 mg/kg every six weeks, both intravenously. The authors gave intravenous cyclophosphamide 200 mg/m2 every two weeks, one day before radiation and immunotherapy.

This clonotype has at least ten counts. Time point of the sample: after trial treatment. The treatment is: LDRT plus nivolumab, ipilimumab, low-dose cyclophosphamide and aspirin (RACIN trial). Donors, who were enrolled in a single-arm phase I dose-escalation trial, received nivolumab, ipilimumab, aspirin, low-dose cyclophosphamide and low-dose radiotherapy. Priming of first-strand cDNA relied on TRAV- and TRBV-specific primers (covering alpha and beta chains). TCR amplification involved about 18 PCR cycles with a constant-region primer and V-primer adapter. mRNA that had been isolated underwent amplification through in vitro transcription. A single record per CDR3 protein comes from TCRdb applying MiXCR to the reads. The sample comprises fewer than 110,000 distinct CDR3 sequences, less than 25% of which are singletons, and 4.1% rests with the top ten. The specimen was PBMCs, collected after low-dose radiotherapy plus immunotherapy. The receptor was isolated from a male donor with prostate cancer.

CDR3 bases: TGCGCCAGCAGCTTGCCGGGGAGAGATACGCAGTATTTT. It encodes CASSLPGRDTQYF. The chain has TRBV5-1 and TRBJ2-3; possibly TRBD2 for D (5 bases). Germline V gene sequence: CDR1 SGHRS, CDR2 YFSETQ. The CDR3 runs to 13 residues. V dropped 1 base and J dropped 5 bases, with 8 bases sitting between them.